This T cell receptor (beta chain) originates from a study of blood T cell repertoires in COVID-19. Germline values: CDR1 SGHTA, CDR2 FQGTGA. Deletions cut 4 bases from V and 1 base from J, with 20 bases between. The CDR3 covers 18 residues. Repertoires were generated with immunoSEQ multiplex PCR, while TCRdb's copy carries only in-frame clones and drops some. This repertoire shows 130,000 to 150,000 clones, 85% to 90% found once; its top ten account for under 3%. The TCR sequence derives from a human donor in a cohort sampled during active COVID-19. Sequenced material: peripheral blood. The rearrangement uses TRBV7-3 and TRBJ2-1; D remains unclear. The CDR3 DNA sequence: TGTGCCAGCAGCTCCATGAATTTCGCGGCCGAATCCTACAATGAGCAGTTCTTC. It translates to CASSSMNFAAESYNEQFF. Using reference TRBV7-3 and TRBJ2-1 for the parts outside the CDR3, the full variable domain is GAGVSQTPSNKVTEKGKYVELRCDPISGHTALYWYRQSLGQGPEFLIYFQGTGAADDSGLPNDRFFAVRPEGSVSTLKIQRTERGDSAVYLCASSSMNFAAESYNEQFFGPGTRLTVL.